Following are 5 T cell receptor beta chains from one sample sequenced in a study of blood T cell repertoires in COVID-19. Only in-frame clones appear in the TCRdb table, and some are missing; sequencing was by immunoSEQ multiplex PCR. The sample has roughly 340,000 clones, around 87% seen once. The sample consisted of PBMCs or T cells enriched from blood (not recorded which). The receptor source for this set is a man between 35 and 55 years old in a cohort exposed to, infected with or recovered from COVID-19 (not recorded which).

J is TRBJ1-5 and V is TRBV19; 9 bases match TRBD1. With V trimmed by 5 bases and J by 3 bases, 11 bases remained unmatched. The germline CDR1 and CDR2 sequences are LNHDA and SQIVND (reference sequence). This CDR3 contains 17 residues. The CDR3 region has the DNA TGTGCCAGTAGTTCACGTCCCGGGACAGGGTTCAATCAGCCCCAGCATTTT. Translation: CASSSRPGTGFNQPQHF.

This clone appeared a single time. The J gene is TRBJ2-7, the V gene TRBV18, with D perhaps matching TRBD1 (5 bases). The CDR3 runs to 15 residues. V dropped 1 base and J dropped 7 bases, with 17 bases sitting between them. Germline-derived CDR1 and CDR2 are KGHSH and LQKENI. CDR3 DNA sequence: TGTGCCAGCTCACCACTAGGGGCAGGGATGGAAGAGCAGTACTTC. Encoded protein: CASSPLGAGMEEQYF.

The rearrangement links TRBV11-1 to TRBJ2-5; D gene ambiguous. Looked up from germline, CDR1 is SGHAT and CDR2 is FQDESV (reference sequence). This CDR3 spans 13 amino acids. The V and J ends lost 2 bases and 2 bases respectively, with 6 bases between them. CDR3 DNA: TGTGCCAGCAGCTTACAGGAACAAGAGACCCAGTACTTC. Its protein is CASSLQEQETQYF.

V gene TRBV20-1 combines with J gene TRBJ2-3, with 9 bases lining up with TRBD2. This CDR3 spans 16 amino acids. Per the germline V gene, CDR1 is DFQATT and CDR2 is SNEGSKA (reference sequence). Trimming removed 3 bases from V and 3 bases from J; junction bases left unmatched: 10. CDR3 loop: CSASSGGRAQTDTQYF. In DNA form, the CDR3 reads TGCAGTGCTAGTAGCGGCGGGAGGGCTCAGACAGATACGCAGTATTTT.

The rearrangement uses TRBV3-1 (or the pseudogene TRBV3-2) and TRBJ2-1, with D possibly matching TRBD2 (6 bases). CDR3 length equals 15 residues. V was cut by 2 bases and J by 7 bases, with 15 bases left in between. The germline V gene encodes CDR1 LGHDT and CDR2 YNNKEL (reference sequence). This CDR3 is CASSQNTGVWNEQFF. Here the CDR3 DNA reads TGTGCCAGCAGCCAAAACACGGGAGTATGGAATGAGCAGTTCTTC.